A selection of T cell receptor beta chains follows, all from one sample in a study of T-cell reconstitution after alpha-beta-depleted transplantation in children. TCRdb independently ran MiXCR on the PCR reads; one entry per CDR3 protein. The sample contains a few hundred thousand distinct CDR3 sequences, about a sixth of which appear only once. Sequencing was performed on PBMCs from the stem cell graft donor, taken from the stem cell graft. These TCRs come from a human donor who donated a stem cell graft to a child with acute lymphoblastic leukemia. The CDR3 runs from the conserved cysteine through the conserved F or W. The order of the fields is D gene, J gene, clone size, V gene, CDR3 DNA, CDR3 protein. A D gene is named only where the DNA matches it firmly. Clone size is not always given. Where it is, it says once, few, many or a class for expanded clones.

>-|TRBJ2-7|-|TRBV7-2
TGTGCCAGCAGCCGACTCGGGGGTCGAGAATACGAGCAGTACTTC
CASSRLGGREYEQYF
>TRBD2|TRBJ2-3|many|TRBV4-2
TGTGCCAGCAGCCAAGGCCTAGCGGGCACAGATACGCAGTATTTT
CASSQGLAGTDTQYF
>-|TRBJ1-2|few|TRBV12-3/TRBV12-4
TGTGCCAGCAGTTTGCCGCGCTATGGCTACACCTTC
CASSLPRYGYTF
>-|TRBJ2-1|many|TRBV12-3/TRBV12-4
TGTGCCAGCAGTCCCGGAGGAGACAATGAGCAGTTCTTC
CASSPGGDNEQFF
>-|TRBJ1-1|many|TRBV12-3/TRBV12-4
TGTGCCAGCAGACCACTACAGGGACTTCCTGAAGCTTTCTTT
CASRPLQGLPEAFF
>TRBD2|TRBJ2-1|few|TRBV20-1
TGCAGTGCTAGAGTCCCACGACTAGCGGGAGGGCCGGGTGATGAGCAGTTCTTC
CSARVPRLAGGPGDEQFF
>TRBD2|TRBJ2-2|-|TRBV5-1
TGCGCCAGCAGCTTGGCGGCGGGAGAGCTCCGGGGGGGGGAGCTGTTTTTT
CASSLAAGELRGGELFF
>TRBD2|TRBJ2-3|-|TRBV20-1
TGCAGTGCTAGAGTGGGACTAGGCACAGATACGCAGTATTTT
CSARVGLGTDTQYF
>-|TRBJ1-2|-|TRBV29-1
TGCAGCGTTGTAAGTCTTTGGGCGGATGGCTACACCTTC
CSVVSLWADGYTF
>TRBD2|TRBJ2-1|few|TRBV14
TGTGCCAGCAGCCGTTTGGGACTAGCGGGAGGCGATGAGCAGTTCTTC
CASSRLGLAGGDEQFF
>-|TRBJ2-1|-|TRBV12-3/TRBV12-4
TGTGCCAGCAAACCGGGGATTCAGGACAATGAGCAGTTCTTC
CASKPGIQDNEQFF
>-|TRBJ2-7|-|TRBV2
TGTGCCAGCGCTAACAGGGTTTCCATCGAGCAGTACTTC
CASANRVSIEQYF
>-|TRBJ2-1|-|TRBV4-1
TGCGCCAGCAGCCGAGGCCCCCTGGGATACAATGAGCAGTTCTTC
CASSRGPLGYNEQFF
>TRBD2|TRBJ2-1|-|TRBV7-2
TGTGCCAGCAGCCCCCTAGCGGGAATCTACAATGAGCAGTTCTTC
CASSPLAGIYNEQFF